One T cell receptor (beta chain) is described in this entry. The antigen this receptor binds is unknown. Nothing much larger sits one base from this clone, and base qualities are not available. Taken from cysteine to phenylalanine, the CDR3 has 15 residues. The sequence is cut down to CDR3 DNA, 45 bases in frame from base 1. The germline V gene sets CDR1 to SGDLS and CDR2 to YYNGEE. Germline trimming: 2 bases from V, 2 bases from J; junction bases outside gene matches: 4. This sample was taken from a study of blood T cell repertoires in COVID-19 (dated by TCRdb to about 2020). Some background on the complete study: Samples from collaborators originated in the United States, Italy and Spain and spanned both the acute and convalescent phases of COVID-19. The material from the prospective study consisted of cDNA or gDNA derived from T cells, B-cell-depleted T cells, or PBMCs. Deeply sampled blood TCRbeta repertoires from subjects exposed to, actively infected with, or recovered from COVID-19 were included in the dataset. The repertoires were released in a freely available public database intended as a resource for research on the immune response to SARS-CoV-2. The samples were drawn from two sources: the first 160 participants of the ongoing ImmuneRACE study, and about 1,300 subjects contributed by 6 global collaborators. A de-identified subject ID, COVID-19 status, age in years and sex were almost always included in the sample metadata. Where HLA class I and class II types were available, the types were taken from metadata supplied by the sample provider, not from assay-based typing.

General findings and caveats noted by the study authors: The amount of clinical and demographic metadata varied by source and participant and was provided uncurated.

In Seattle, one collaborating source enrolled patients while the infection was active and tracked those patients longitudinally over the course of disease. Collaborating institutions collected whole blood in K2EDTA tubes following their own protocols. For TCRbeta analysis, collaborators shipped samples as frozen whole blood, isolated PBMCs, or DNA extracted from either of those sample types. TCRbeta CDR3 regions were amplified from genomic DNA by means of the immunoSEQ Assay, a bias-controlled multiplex PCR. Processing in the source paper ran as follows. Nucleated cell counts per sample were estimated from amplification of reference gene primers within the assay. To quantify the absolute abundance of each unique TCRbeta CDR3 rearrangement, sequence reads were collapsed and filtered. For each sample, productive Simpson clonality was calculated by taking the square root of Simpson's diversity index across productive rearrangements. TCRdb took over this immuneACCESS table, retaining in-frame rearrangements with V and J assigned. Such tables are incomplete; in checked studies, under half of the missing clones stem from an unresolved V gene, and the remainder is unexplained. That table is the source of V, J and clone size, and D and trimming were worked out from the DNA. In this sample the table shows 50,000 to 65,000 clones, roughly 72% of which occur a single time. The ten most abundant clones make up around 4.4% of the sample.

This receptor was identified in a woman in her seventies with COVID-19, enrolled during active disease. Material: peripheral blood. The rearrangement joined TRBV9 to TRBJ2-1; 7 bases in between match TRBD1. The CDR3 region has the sequence CASSVLTGAYNEQFF. The nucleotide sequence reads TGTGCCAGCAGCGTTTTAACAGGGGCCTACAATGAGCAGTTCTTC.